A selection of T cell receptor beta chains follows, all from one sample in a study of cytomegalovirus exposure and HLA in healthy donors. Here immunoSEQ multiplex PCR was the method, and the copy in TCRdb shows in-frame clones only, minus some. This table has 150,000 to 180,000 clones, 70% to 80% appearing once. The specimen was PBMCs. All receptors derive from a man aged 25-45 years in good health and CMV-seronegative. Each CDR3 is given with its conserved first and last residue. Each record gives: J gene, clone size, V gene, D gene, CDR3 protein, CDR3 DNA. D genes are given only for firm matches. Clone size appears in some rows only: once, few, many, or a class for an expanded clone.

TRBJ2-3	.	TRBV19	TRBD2	CASSIRTSGGSTDTQYF	TGTGCCAGTAGTATCCGGACTAGCGGGGGTAGCACAGATACGCAGTATTTT
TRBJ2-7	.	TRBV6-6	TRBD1	CASSYRQGSGYEQYF	TGTGCCAGCAGTTACCGACAGGGGTCGGGCTACGAGCAGTACTTC
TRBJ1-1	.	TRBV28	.	CASSFLNTEAFF	TGTGCCAGCAGTTTCTTGAACACTGAAGCTTTCTTT
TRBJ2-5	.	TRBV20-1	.	CSVGVGETQYF	TGCAGTGTAGGCGTCGGGGAGACCCAGTACTTC
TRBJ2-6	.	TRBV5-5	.	CASRGWDSGANVLTF	TGTGCCAGCCGGGGATGGGACTCTGGGGCCAACGTCCTGACTTTC
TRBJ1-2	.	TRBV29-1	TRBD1	CSVAGTENYGYTF	TGCAGCGTAGCCGGGACAGAGAACTATGGCTACACCTTC
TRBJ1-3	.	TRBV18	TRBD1	CASSPTRTGLVSGNTIYF	TGTGCCAGCTCACCGACAAGGACAGGGTTGGTCTCTGGAAACACCATATATTTT
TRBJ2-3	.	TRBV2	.	CASSEIGRRGTDTQYF	TGTGCCAGCAGTGAAATAGGTAGGAGGGGCACAGATACGCAGTATTTT
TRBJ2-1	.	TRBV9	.	CASSPAVGNEQFF	TGTGCCAGCAGTCCCGCGGTTGGTAATGAGCAGTTCTTC
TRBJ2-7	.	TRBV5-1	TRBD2	CASSLDQRGGYEQYF	TGCGCCAGCAGCTTGGACCAGCGGGGTGGCTACGAGCAGTACTTC
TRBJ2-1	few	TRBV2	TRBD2	CASRNLPGRGANNEQFF	TGTGCCAGCAGAAACCTGCCCGGGAGGGGAGCAAACAATGAGCAGTTCTTC
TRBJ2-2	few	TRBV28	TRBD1	CASSSDRGRTGELFF	TGTGCCAGCAGTTCGGACAGGGGGCGTACCGGGGAGCTGTTTTTT
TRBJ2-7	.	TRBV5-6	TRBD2	CASSSGGSYEQYF	TGTGCCAGCAGCTCGGGGGGATCCTACGAGCAGTACTTC
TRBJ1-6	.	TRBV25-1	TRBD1	CASSSRDRDNSPLHF	TGTGCCAGCAGTAGCCGGGACAGGGATAATTCACCCCTCCACTTT
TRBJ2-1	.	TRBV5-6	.	CASSSWIWSEQFF	TGTGCCAGCAGCTCCTGGATCTGGAGCGAGCAGTTCTTC
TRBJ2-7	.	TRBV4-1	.	CASSQLDREGEQYF	TGCGCCAGCAGCCAACTGGACAGGGAGGGCGAGCAGTACTTC
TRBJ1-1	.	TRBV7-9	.	CASSLGGGARWGEAFF	TGTGCCAGCAGCTTAGGGGGAGGAGCGAGATGGGGTGAAGCTTTCTTT
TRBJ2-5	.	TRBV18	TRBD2	CASSPRDAGGETQYF	TGTGCCAGCTCACCACGGGACGCCGGGGGGGAGACCCAGTACTTC
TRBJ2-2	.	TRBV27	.	CASSPGGYPGELFF	TGTGCCAGCAGCCCCGGGGGTTACCCCGGGGAGCTGTTTTTT
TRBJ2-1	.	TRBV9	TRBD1	CASSVGQGDYNEQFF	TGTGCCAGCAGCGTAGGCCAGGGGGACTACAATGAGCAGTTCTTC
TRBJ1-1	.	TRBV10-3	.	CAISDGGNMNTEAFF	TGTGCCATCAGTGACGGGGGGAACATGAACACTGAAGCTTTCTTT
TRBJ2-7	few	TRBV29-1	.	CSVERRSGGSSYEQYF	TGCAGCGTTGAACGCCGATCTGGGGGGAGCTCCTACGAGCAGTACTTC
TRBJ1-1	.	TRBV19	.	CASSMSAGGTEAFF	TGTGCCAGTAGTATGTCGGCGGGGGGCACTGAAGCTTTCTTT
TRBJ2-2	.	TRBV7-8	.	CASRLGRDTGELFF	TGTGCCAGCAGACTAGGACGGGACACCGGGGAGCTGTTTTTT